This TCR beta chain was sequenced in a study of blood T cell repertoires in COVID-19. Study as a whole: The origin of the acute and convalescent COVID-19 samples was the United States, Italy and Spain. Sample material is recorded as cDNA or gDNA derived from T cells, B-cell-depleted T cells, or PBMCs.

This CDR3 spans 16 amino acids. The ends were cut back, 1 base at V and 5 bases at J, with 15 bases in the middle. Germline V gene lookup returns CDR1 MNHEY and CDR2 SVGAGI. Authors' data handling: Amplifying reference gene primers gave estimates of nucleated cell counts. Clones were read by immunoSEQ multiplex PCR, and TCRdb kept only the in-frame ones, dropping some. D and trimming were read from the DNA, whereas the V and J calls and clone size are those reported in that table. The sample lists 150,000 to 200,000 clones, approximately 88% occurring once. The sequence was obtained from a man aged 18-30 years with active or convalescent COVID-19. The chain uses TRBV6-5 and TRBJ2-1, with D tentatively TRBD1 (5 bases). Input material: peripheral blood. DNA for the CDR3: TGTGCCAGCAGTTACTTCGGGCAGGGTTACAACAATGAGCAGTTCTTC. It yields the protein CASSYFGQGYNNEQFF.